The present entry profiles one T cell receptor beta chain with its context. Its antigen is still unknown. This sample was taken from a study of OX40 agonist ivuxolimab in advanced cancers. Study as a whole: Three partial responders included one hepatocellular carcinoma patient and two cutaneous melanoma patients.

Systemic immunosuppression or autoimmune disease history was grounds to exclude patients. The timepoints at which blood was sampled were baseline, cycle 4 day 1, and cycle 7 day 1. Germline lookup yields CDR1 MNHNS and CDR2 SASEGT. The CDR3 is 14 amino acids. Trimming left V 3 bases short and J 4 bases short, with 12 bases between. Data came from immunoSEQ multiplex PCR; TCRdb stores just in-frame clones and leaves some out. The table records over 80,000 clones, 90% to 95% of them present only once. Findings and caveats of the study: Low normalized T-cell clonal expansion was also seen in some nonresponders.

The receptor was isolated from an adult with an advanced solid tumor such as melanoma, head and neck, liver or kidney cancer. The specimen was CD4+ or CD8+ T cells sorted from blood, collected in a trial of the OX40 agonist ivuxolimab. V gene TRBV6-1 combines with J gene TRBJ1-1; D is uncertain. The CDR3 sequence is CASSDNTGFTEAFF. CDR3 bases: TGTGCCAGCAGTGACAATACGGGGTTCACTGAAGCTTTCTTT.